The present T cell receptor beta chain was sequenced within a study of T cell responses to AZD1222 COVID-19 vaccine. Study-wide background: Second-dose timings of about 4 or about 12 weeks were pooled.

CDR1 MNHEY and CDR2 SMNVEV come from the germline V gene (reference sequence). The CDR3 length is 15 residues. V lost 5 bases, J lost 0 bases, and 13 bases lay in between. Whole-study results and caveats: Dominant at 160-218 and 743-854, vaccine-associated CD4 TCRs also spanned spike.

With respect to this clone: Its antigen remains unidentified.

Sequenced by immunoSEQ multiplex PCR; TCRdb stores in-frame clones only, minus some. The sample includes about 120,000 clones, approximately 93% of them seen just once. The source was peripheral blood, collected on day 0 of AZD1222 vaccination. This sequence joins TRBV27 and TRBJ2-5; no firm D call. This sequence originates from an adult in good health. CDR3 sequence: CASSGRLMYQETQYF. The CDR3 region has the DNA TGTGCCAGCAGTGGAAGGCTGATGTACCAAGAGACCCAGTACTTC.